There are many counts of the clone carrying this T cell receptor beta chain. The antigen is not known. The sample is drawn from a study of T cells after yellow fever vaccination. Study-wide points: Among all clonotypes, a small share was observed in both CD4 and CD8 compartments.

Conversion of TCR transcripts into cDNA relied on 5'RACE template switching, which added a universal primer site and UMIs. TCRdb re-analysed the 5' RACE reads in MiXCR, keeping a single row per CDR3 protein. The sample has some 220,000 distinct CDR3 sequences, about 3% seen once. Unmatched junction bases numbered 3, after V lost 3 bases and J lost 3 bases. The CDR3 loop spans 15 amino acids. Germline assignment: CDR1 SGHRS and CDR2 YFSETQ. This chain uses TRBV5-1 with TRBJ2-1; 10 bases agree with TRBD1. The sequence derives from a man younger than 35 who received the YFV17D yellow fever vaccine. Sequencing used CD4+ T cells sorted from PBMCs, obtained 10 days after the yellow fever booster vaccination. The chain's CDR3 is CASSSRTGGYNEQFF. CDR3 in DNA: TGCGCCAGCAGCTCCCGGACAGGGGGCTACAATGAGCAGTTCTTC.